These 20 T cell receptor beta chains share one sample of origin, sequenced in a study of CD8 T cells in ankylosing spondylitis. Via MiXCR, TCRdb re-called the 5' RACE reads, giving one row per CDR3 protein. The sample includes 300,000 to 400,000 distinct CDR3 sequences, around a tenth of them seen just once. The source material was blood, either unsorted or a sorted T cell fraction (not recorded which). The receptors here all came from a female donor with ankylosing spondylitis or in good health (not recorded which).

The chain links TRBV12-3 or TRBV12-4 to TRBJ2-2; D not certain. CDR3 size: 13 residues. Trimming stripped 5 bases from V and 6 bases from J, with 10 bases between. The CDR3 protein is CASSPHSAGELFF. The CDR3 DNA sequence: TGTGCCAGCAGTCCACACAGCGCCGGGGAGCTGTTTTTT.

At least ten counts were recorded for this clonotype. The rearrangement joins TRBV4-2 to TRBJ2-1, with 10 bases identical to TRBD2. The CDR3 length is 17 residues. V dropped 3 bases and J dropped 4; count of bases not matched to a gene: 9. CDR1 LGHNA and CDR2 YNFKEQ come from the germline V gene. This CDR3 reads CASSQDSSGSAYNEQFF. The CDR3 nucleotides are TGTGCCAGCAGCCAGGACTCTAGCGGGAGCGCGTACAATGAGCAGTTCTTC.

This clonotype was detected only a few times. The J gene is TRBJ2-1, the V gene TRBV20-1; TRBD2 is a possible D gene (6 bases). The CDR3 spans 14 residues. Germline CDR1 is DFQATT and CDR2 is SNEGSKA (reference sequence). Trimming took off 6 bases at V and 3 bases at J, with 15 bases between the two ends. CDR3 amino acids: CSALLADYYNEQFF. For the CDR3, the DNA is TGCAGTGCCCTGCTCGCGGACTACTACAATGAGCAGTTCTTC.

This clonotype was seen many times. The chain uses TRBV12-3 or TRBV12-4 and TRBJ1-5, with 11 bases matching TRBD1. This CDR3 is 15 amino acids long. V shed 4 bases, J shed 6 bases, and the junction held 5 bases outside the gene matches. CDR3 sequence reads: CASSWDRGNGQPQHF. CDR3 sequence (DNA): TGTGCCAGCAGTTGGGACAGGGGGAACGGTCAGCCCCAGCATTTT.

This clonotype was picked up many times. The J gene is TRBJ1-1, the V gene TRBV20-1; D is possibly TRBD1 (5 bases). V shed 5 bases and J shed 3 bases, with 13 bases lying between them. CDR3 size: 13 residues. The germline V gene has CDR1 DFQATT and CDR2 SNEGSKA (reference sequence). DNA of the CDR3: TGCAGTGCTCCAGGGCACTCGGACACTGAAGCTTTCTTT. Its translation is CSAPGHSDTEAFF.

CDR3: CASSLVGSGVSYNEQFF. In nucleotides, the CDR3 is TGCGCCAGCAGCTTGGTCGGTAGCGGTGTTTCCTACAATGAGCAGTTCTTC. The chain employs TRBV5-1 and TRBJ2-1; D is perhaps TRBD2 (6 bases). The V end lost 0 bases, the J end lost 1 base, and 14 bases lay between the germline ends. Germline V lookup: CDR1 SGHRS, CDR2 YFSETQ. CDR3 length: 17 residues. Together with reference TRBV5-1 and TRBJ2-1, the CDR3 gives the full variable domain: KAGVTQTPRYLIKTRGQQVTLSCSPISGHRSVSWYQQTPGQGLQFLFEYFSETQRNKGNFPGRFSGRQFSNSRSEMNVSTLELGDSALYLCASSLVGSGVSYNEQFFGPGTRLTVL.

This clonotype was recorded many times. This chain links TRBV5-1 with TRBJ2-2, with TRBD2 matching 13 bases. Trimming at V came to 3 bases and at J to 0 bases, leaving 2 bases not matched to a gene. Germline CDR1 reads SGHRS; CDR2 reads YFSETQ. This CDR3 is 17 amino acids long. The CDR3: CASSSGLAGPNTGELFF. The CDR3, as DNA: TGCGCCAGCAGCTCGGGACTAGCGGGGCCGAACACCGGGGAGCTGTTTTTT.

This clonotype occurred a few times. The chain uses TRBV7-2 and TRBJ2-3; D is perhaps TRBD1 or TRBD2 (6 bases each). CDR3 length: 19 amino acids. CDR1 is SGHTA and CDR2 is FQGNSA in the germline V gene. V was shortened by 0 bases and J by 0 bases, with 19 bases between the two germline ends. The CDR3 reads CASSLAPNGGLSSTDTQYF. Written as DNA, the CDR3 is TGTGCCAGCAGCTTAGCGCCAAACGGGGGCCTCTCGAGCACAGATACGCAGTATTTT. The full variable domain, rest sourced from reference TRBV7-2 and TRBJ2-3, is GAGVSQSPSNKVTEKGKDVELRCDPISGHTALYWYRQSLGQGLEFLIYFQGNSAPDKSGLPSDRFSAERTGGSVSTLTIQRTQQEDSAVYLCASSLAPNGGLSSTDTQYFGPGTRLTVL.

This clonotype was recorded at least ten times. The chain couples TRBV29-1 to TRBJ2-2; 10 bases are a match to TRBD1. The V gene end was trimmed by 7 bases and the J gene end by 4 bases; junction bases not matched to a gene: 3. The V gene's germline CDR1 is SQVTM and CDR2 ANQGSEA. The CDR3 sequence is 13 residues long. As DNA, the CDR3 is TGCAGCGGACGGACAGGGGGCACCGGGGAGCTGTTTTTT. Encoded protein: CSGRTGGTGELFF.

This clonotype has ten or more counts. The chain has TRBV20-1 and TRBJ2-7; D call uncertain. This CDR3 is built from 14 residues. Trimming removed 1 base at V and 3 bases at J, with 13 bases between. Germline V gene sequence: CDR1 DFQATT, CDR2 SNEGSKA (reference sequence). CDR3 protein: CSARGDERVYEQYF. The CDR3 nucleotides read TGCAGTGCTAGAGGAGACGAACGGGTCTACGAGCAGTACTTC.

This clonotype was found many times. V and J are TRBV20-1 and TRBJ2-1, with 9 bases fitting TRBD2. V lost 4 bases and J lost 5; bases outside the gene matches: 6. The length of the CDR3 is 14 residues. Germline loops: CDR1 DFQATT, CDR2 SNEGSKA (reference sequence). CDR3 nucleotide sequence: TGCAGTGCTAAAGCGGGAGGTCTGGACAATGAGCAGTTCTTC. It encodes CSAKAGGLDNEQFF.

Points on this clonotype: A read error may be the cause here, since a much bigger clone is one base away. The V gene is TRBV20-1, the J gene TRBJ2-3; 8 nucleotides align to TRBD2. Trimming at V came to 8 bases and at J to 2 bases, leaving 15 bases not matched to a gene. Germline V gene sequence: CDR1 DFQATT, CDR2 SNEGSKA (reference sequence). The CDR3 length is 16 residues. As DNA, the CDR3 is TGCAGTTCTCAGGGGCAGGCTAGCGGGTTCACAGATACGCAGTATTTT. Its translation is CSSQGQASGFTDTQYF.

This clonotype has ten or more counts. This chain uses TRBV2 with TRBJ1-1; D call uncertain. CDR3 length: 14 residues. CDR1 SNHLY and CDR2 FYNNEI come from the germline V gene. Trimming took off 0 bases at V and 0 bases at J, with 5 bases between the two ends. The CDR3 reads CASSEARVNTEAFF. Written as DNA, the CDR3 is TGTGCCAGCAGTGAAGCGCGCGTGAACACTGAAGCTTTCTTT. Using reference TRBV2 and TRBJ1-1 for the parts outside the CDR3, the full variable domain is EPEVTQTPSHQVTQMGQEVILRCVPISNHLYFYWYRQILGQKVEFLVSFYNNEISEKSEIFDDQFSVERPDGSNFTLKIRSTKLEDSAMYFCASSEARVNTEAFFGQGTRLTVV.

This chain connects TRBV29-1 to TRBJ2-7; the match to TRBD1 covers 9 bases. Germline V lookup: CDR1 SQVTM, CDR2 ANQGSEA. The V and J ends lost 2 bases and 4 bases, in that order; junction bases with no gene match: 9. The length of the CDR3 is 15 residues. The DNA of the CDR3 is TGCAGCGTTGAATCCACGGGACAGGGCACTTACGAGCAGTACTTC. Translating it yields CSVESTGQGTYEQYF.

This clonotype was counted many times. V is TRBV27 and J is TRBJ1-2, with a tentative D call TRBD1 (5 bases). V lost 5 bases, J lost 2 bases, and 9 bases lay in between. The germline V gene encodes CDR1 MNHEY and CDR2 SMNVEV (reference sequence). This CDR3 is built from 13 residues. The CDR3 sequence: CASSGAWNYGYTF. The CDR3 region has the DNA TGTGCCAGCAGTGGGGCATGGAACTATGGCTACACCTTC.

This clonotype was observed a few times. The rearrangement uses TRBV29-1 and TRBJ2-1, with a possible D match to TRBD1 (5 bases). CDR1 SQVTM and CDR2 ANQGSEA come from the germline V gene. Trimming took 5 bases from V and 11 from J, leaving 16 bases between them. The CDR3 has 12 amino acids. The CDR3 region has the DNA TGCAGCGTTTCCAGGGAAATAAGGCAGCAGTTCTTC. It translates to CSVSREIRQQFF.

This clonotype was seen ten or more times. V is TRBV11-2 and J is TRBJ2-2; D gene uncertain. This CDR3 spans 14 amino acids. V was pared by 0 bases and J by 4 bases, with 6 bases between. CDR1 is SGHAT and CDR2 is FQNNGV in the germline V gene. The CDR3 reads CASSLDRGTGELFF. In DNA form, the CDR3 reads TGTGCCAGCAGCTTAGATCGTGGCACCGGGGAGCTGTTTTTT. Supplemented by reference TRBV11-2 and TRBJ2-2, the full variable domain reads EAGVAQSPRYKIIEKRQSVAFWCNPISGHATLYWYQQILGQGPKLLIQFQNNGVVDDSQLPKDRFSAERLKGVDSTLKIQPAKLEDSAVYLCASSLDRGTGELFFGEGSRLTVL.

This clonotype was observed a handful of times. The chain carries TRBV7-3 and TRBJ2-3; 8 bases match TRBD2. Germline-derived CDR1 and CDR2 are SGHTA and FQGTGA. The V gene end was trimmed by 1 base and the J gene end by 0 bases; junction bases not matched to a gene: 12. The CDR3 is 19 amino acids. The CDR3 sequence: CASSLMGQAGASSTDTQYF. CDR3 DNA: TGTGCCAGCAGCTTAATGGGGCAAGCGGGGGCCTCTAGCACAGATACGCAGTATTTT.

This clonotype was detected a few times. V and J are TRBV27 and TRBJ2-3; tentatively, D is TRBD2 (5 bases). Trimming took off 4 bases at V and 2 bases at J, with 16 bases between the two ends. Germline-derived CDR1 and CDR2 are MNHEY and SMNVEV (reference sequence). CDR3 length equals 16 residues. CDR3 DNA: TGTGCCAGCAGTTCGCCTCTCGGGGTCGACACAGATACGCAGTATTTT. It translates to CASSSPLGVDTDTQYF.

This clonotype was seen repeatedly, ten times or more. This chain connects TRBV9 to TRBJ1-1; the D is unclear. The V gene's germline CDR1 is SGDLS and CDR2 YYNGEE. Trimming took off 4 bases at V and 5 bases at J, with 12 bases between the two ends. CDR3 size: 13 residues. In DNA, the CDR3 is TGTGCCAGCAGCTTGGGCGAGATGACTGAAGCTTTCTTT. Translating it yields CASSLGEMTEAFF.